This T cell receptor (beta chain) was profiled in a study of shared clonotypes between healthy human individuals. Findings of the study overall: Large depth notwithstanding, sorted-subset sequencing proved incomplete by rarefaction.

Trimming removed 8 bases from V and 9 bases from J; junction bases left unmatched: 14. The length of the CDR3 is 15 residues. CDR1 and CDR2 (germline): MDHEN, SYDVKM. On this clone itself: Its specificity is unknown.

This table comes from immunoSEQ multiplex PCR, and its TCRdb copy is limited to in-frame clones, with some not included. Of some 1.4 million clones in the sample, approximately 97% were seen once. Sequencing was performed on naive CD4+ T cells sorted from blood. The sample's subset: CD45RA+ positively selected. The receptor was isolated from a man under 40 in good health. The J gene is TRBJ2-7, the V gene TRBV28, with 12 bases identical to TRBD2. The CDR3 here is CASLRLAGAGTGQYF. The DNA for the CDR3 is TGTGCCAGCCTTAGACTAGCGGGAGCGGGAACCGGGCAGTACTTC. Supplemented by reference TRBV28 and TRBJ2-7, the full variable domain reads DVKVTQSSRYLVKRTGEKVFLECVQDMDHENMFWYRQDPGLGLRLIYFSYDVKMKEKGDIPEGYSVSREKKERFSLILESASTNQTSMYLCASLRLAGAGTGQYFGPGTRLTVT.